These 18 T cell receptor beta chains were all obtained from the same sample, sequenced in a study of blood T cell repertoires in COVID-19. Sequencing used immunoSEQ multiplex PCR; TCRdb keeps in-frame clones, though not all of them. The sample records 25,000 or so clones, under 90% being singletons. What was sequenced was peripheral blood. The receptors come from a human donor in a cohort sampled during active COVID-19.

The rearrangement uses TRBV19 and TRBJ2-2, with D maybe TRBD1 (5 bases). The V end was cut by 8 bases, the J end by 1 base, with 11 bases between. Germline CDR1 and CDR2: LNHDA and SQIVND (reference sequence). The CDR3 sequence is 14 residues long. The CDR3 here is CASLGARNTGELFF. The CDR3 DNA is TGTGCCAGTCTAGGGGCCAGGAACACCGGGGAGCTGTTTTTT.

The rearrangement links TRBV7-8 to TRBJ2-7, with 8 nucleotides matching TRBD1. The CDR3 is 15 residues long. In germline, CDR1 is SGHVS, CDR2 FQNEAQ. Trimming at V came to 5 bases and at J to 0 bases, leaving 6 bases not matched to a gene. CDR3 in amino acids: CASSLNRGASYEQYF. DNA of the CDR3: TGTGCCAGCAGCCTAAACAGGGGGGCCTCCTACGAGCAGTACTTC. Full variable domain (outside the CDR3, taken from reference TRBV7-8 and TRBJ2-7): GAGVSQSPRYKVAKRGQDVALRCDPISGHVSLFWYQQALGQGPEFLTYFQNEAQLDKSGLPSDRFFAERPEGSVSTLKIQRTQQEDSAVYLCASSLNRGASYEQYFGPGTRLTVT.

The V gene is TRBV9, the J gene TRBJ1-2; no firm D call. The CDR3 has 13 amino acids. V was clipped by 3 bases and J by 6 bases, with 12 bases between them. Germline lookup yields CDR1 SGDLS and CDR2 YYNGEE. In DNA form, the CDR3 reads TGTGCCAGCAGCGAGCGGAACACGGATGGCTACACCTTC. This codes for CASSERNTDGYTF.

V usage is TRBV29-1 and J usage is TRBJ1-2; D perhaps matches TRBD1 (6 bases). Germline loops: CDR1 SQVTM, CDR2 ANQGSEA. Trimming removed 6 bases from V and 7 bases from J, with 15 bases in between. This CDR3 has 12 amino acids. CDR3: CSVQQGYGGYTF. The DNA for the CDR3 is TGCAGCGTCCAACAGGGTTACGGTGGCTACACCTTC.

For this clone: The identical CDR3 is also encoded by other nucleotide sequences in the sample. This rearrangement joins TRBV7-9 to TRBJ2-1, with D possibly TRBD2 on 7 matching bases. This CDR3 has 12 residues. Per the germline V gene, CDR1 is SEHNR and CDR2 is FQNEAQ (reference sequence). V lost 5 bases to trimming and J lost 8 bases, with 10 bases between them. CDR3 sequence (DNA): TGTGCCAGCAGCCTAGGGGGGGATGAGCAGTTCTTC. Translation: CASSLGGDEQFF.

The J gene is TRBJ2-2, the V gene TRBV2, with 10 bases lining up with TRBD2. Germline CDR1 SNHLY, CDR2 FYNNEI. The CDR3 has 15 residues. V dropped 6 bases and J dropped 3; count of bases not matched to a gene: 4. The CDR3 bases are TGTGCCAGCAGCGGACTAGCGGACTACACCGGGGAGCTGTTTTTT. It codes for CASSGLADYTGELFF.

V and J are TRBV5-1 and TRBJ1-6; 9 nucleotides line up with TRBD1. This CDR3 is built from 16 residues. V shed 2 bases and J 6 bases; nucleotides not matched to a gene: 6. Germline values: CDR1 SGHRS, CDR2 YFSETQ. The CDR3 DNA reads as TGCGCCAGCAGCTTTGGGACAGGGAAGGGTAATTCACCCCTCCACTTT. It translates to CASSFGTGKGNSPLHF.

The V and J genes are TRBV5-1 and TRBJ2-3, with D uncertain. Trimming cost V 0 bases and J 2 bases, with 7 bases left between them. The germline V gene has CDR1 SGHRS and CDR2 YFSETQ. CDR3 length: 14 residues. The CDR3 region is CASSLDSFTDTQYF. CDR3 DNA: TGCGCCAGCAGCTTGGACTCGTTCACAGATACGCAGTATTTT.

The V and J genes are TRBV7-7 and TRBJ2-4, with 14 positions matching TRBD2. There are 19 residues in the CDR3. CDR1 and CDR2 from the germline V gene are SSHAT and FNYEAQ (reference sequence). After removal of 1 base from V and 5 bases from J, the junction contained 10 bases not matched to a gene. The CDR3 DNA reads as TGTGCCAGCAGCTTAGGACTGAGACTAGCGGGAGGGCCGGAAAACATTCAGTACTTC. Residues: CASSLGLRLAGGPENIQYF.

The CDR3 loop is CASSPTGTGGYEQYF. CDR3 nucleotides: TGTGCCAGCTCACCCACCGGGACAGGGGGCTACGAGCAGTACTTC. The V gene is TRBV18, the J gene TRBJ2-7; 11 nucleotides match TRBD1. Germline CDR1 and CDR2: KGHSH and LQKENI. The J segment lost 3 bases and the V segment lost 3 bases, leaving 4 bases of the junction unmatched. CDR3 length equals 15 residues.

The chain employs TRBV6-6 and TRBJ1-5; D gene ambiguous. CDR1 is MNHNY, CDR2 SVGAGI, per germline (reference sequence). Trimming removed 2 bases at V and 2 bases at J, with 10 bases between. The CDR3 runs to 15 residues. As DNA, the CDR3 is TGTGCCAGCAGTTACCGGATTCAGGGCAATCAGCCCCAGCATTTT. This sequence encodes CASSYRIQGNQPQHF.

The chain is built from TRBV6-4 and TRBJ2-1; 12 bases map to TRBD1. The germline gives CDR1 MRHNA, CDR2 SNTAGT. The CDR3 covers 17 residues. J gave up 7 bases and V 7 bases, and 14 bases lay outside the gene matches. DNA of the CDR3: TGTGCCAGCATCTTACCCTTCCGGGACAGGGGGCAGAATGAGCAGTTCTTC. It is translated as CASILPFRDRGQNEQFF.

CDR3 in amino acids: CASSVAGGQGTDTQYF. The CDR3 nucleotides are TGTGCCAGCAGCGTAGCTGGTGGACAAGGCACAGATACGCAGTATTTT. V usage is TRBV9 and J usage is TRBJ2-3, with a possible D match to TRBD1 (5 bases). The V gene's germline CDR1 is SGDLS and CDR2 YYNGEE. Deletions cut 0 bases from V and 1 base from J, with 12 bases between. CDR3 size: 16 residues.

This chain connects TRBV6-5 to TRBJ2-6; D is perhaps TRBD1 (6 bases). Germline CDR1 reads MNHEY; CDR2 reads SVGAGI. This CDR3 is 15 amino acids long. V gave up 6 bases and J gave up 0 bases, with 9 bases separating them. The CDR3 region is CASRGHSSGANVLTF. CDR3 DNA sequence: TGTGCCAGCAGGGGACATAGCTCTGGGGCCAACGTCCTGACTTTC.

The V call is TRBV6-5, the J call TRBJ1-3; TRBD1 matches at 7 bases. Unmatched junction bases numbered 1, after V lost 6 bases and J lost 2 bases. Germline-derived CDR1 and CDR2 are MNHEY and SVGAGI. The CDR3 sequence is 13 residues long. The CDR3 coding sequence is TGTGCCAGCAGCACAGGGGCTGGAAACACCATATATTTT. It encodes CASSTGAGNTIYF.

The chain combines TRBV28 with TRBJ2-7, with D possibly matching TRBD2 (6 bases). V was clipped by 2 bases and J by 0 bases, with 11 bases between them. The CDR3 is 15 amino acids. Germline loops: CDR1 MDHEN, CDR2 SYDVKM. The CDR3 region is CASSLTSGSSYEQYF. The CDR3 DNA reads TGTGCCAGCAGTTTAACATCCGGGAGCTCCTACGAGCAGTACTTC.

V is TRBV7-9 and J is TRBJ2-7; D is perhaps TRBD2 (6 bases). Germline V gives CDR1 SEHNR, CDR2 FQNEAQ (reference sequence). V was trimmed by 6 bases and J by 6 bases, leaving 15 bases between them. This CDR3 comprises 13 residues. The CDR3 DNA reads TGTGCCAGCAGGGCCCCTGGGGGGAGCGAGCAGTACTTC. This codes for CASRAPGGSEQYF.

This clone was counted once. V gene TRBV6-6 combines with J gene TRBJ1-6, with 10 bases fitting TRBD1. The CDR3 loop spans 18 amino acids. Germline values: CDR1 MNHNY, CDR2 SVGAGI (reference sequence). With 5 bases clipped from V and 0 bases from J, the junction kept 7 bases outside the gene matches. CDR3 DNA: TGTGCCAGCAGTCCGGGACAGGGGCTTAGCTCCTATAATTCACCCCTCCACTTT. Encoded protein: CASSPGQGLSSYNSPLHF.